This T cell receptor (beta chain) originates from a study of T cells after posttransplantation cyclophosphamide. Assay: immunoSEQ multiplex PCR; the TCRdb copy retains only in-frame clones and omits some. Of about 52,000 clones in the sample, approximately 94% were seen once. V was clipped by 5 bases and J by 6 bases, with 15 bases between them. Germline CDR1 reads SGHAT; CDR2 reads FQNNGV. The CDR3 covers 14 residues. About this clone itself: Its cognate antigen is unknown.

Whole-study findings and limits: Later post-transplant blood repertoires were often dominated by donor CD8+ memory clones.

This clonotype was sampled from a woman in her 30s in good health and a related stem cell transplant donor. The sequencing input was PBMCs. The rearrangement uses TRBV11-2 and TRBJ2-3; D possibly corresponds to TRBD1 (5 bases). The CDR3 sequence: CASSPRVKGDTQYF. CDR3 DNA sequence: TGTGCCAGCAGCCCCAGGGTTAAGGGCGATACGCAGTATTTT.